This passage covers 2 T cell receptor beta chains from one sample sequenced in a study of blood T cells in healthy people across ages. With a J-beta primer mix and a sample-barcoded 5' primer, a second PCR ran about 7 to 11 cycles. TCRdb reprocessed the 5' RACE reads via MiXCR and lists one record per CDR3 protein. Of around 750,000 distinct CDR3 sequences in the sample, 40% to 65% were seen once. Sequencing used blood. Receptors originate from an elderly man in good health.

The CDR3 loop reads CSAERASGGDTQYF. The CDR3 DNA is TGCAGTGCCGAAAGGGCTAGCGGAGGGGATACGCAGTATTTT. The chain combines TRBV20-1 with TRBJ2-3, with 7 bases lining up with TRBD2. The V segment lost 6 bases and the J segment 6 bases; nucleotides outside the gene matches: 12. CDR3 length: 14 amino acids. Germline V gene data show CDR1 as DFQATT and CDR2 as SNEGSKA (reference sequence).

The chain recombines TRBV19 with TRBJ2-7; tentative D call: TRBD1 (5 bases). V was pared by 5 bases and J by 7 bases, with 18 bases between. Germline CDR1 and CDR2: LNHDA and SQIVND (reference sequence). The length of the CDR3 is 14 residues. The CDR3 is CASSVSSGFGEQYF. DNA of the CDR3: TGTGCCAGTAGTGTAAGCTCAGGGTTTGGAGAGCAGTACTTC.